The 5 T cell receptor beta chains listed next were all sequenced from one sample in a study of T cells in localized non-small cell lung cancer. The protocol was immunoSEQ multiplex PCR, while the TCRdb copy is restricted to in-frame clones and leaves out a portion. The sample shows a few thousand clones, under 55% of them seen only once. This sample comprised lymph node tissue, obtained before any cancer treatment. The source of these receptors is a woman aged 18 to 55 with stage I lung adenocarcinoma.

This clone was counted only a few times. The gene calls are TRBV9 and TRBJ1-5, with D possibly TRBD1 on 6 matching bases. Germline V gives CDR1 SGDLS, CDR2 YYNGEE. The CDR3 spans 13 residues. Trimming stripped 4 bases from V and 4 bases from J, with 9 bases between. Written as DNA, the CDR3 is TGTGCCAGCAGCTTACAGGGTAATCAGCCCCAGCATTTT. Its translation: CASSLQGNQPQHF.

This chain joins TRBV7-5 and TRBJ1-2; TRBD1, the table's D call, was not compared with the DNA. TRBV7-5 is annotated as a pseudogene. The CDR3 runs 14 residues. DNA for the CDR3: TGTGCCAGCGGGCCAGGGCAGGATAACTATGGCTACACCTTC. Its translation is CASGPGQDNYGYTF.

There are a few counts of this clone. This rearrangement joins TRBV6-8 to TRBJ2-5; TRBD1 is a possible D gene (6 bases). Trimming took off 6 bases at V and 0 bases at J, with 11 bases between the two ends. This CDR3 has 14 residues. From germline, CDR1 is MNHGY and CDR2 SAAAGT. The CDR3 coding sequence is TGTGCCAGCAGAGATACAGGGAACCAAGAGACCCAGTACTTC. As protein: CASRDTGNQETQYF.

CDR3 residues: CASSNRRDLSTDTQYF. In nucleotides, the CDR3 is TGTGCCAGTAGTAACCGGCGGGACTTATCCACAGATACGCAGTATTTT. The rearrangement links TRBV19 to TRBJ2-3, with D possibly TRBD2 on 6 matching bases. The CDR3 is 16 residues long. Germline lookup yields CDR1 LNHDA and CDR2 SQIVND (reference sequence). V lost 4 bases, J lost 2 bases, and 16 bases lay in between.

CDR3 coding DNA: TGCGCCAGCAGCTTAGGACTTGGGAGCACAGATACGCAGTATTTT. Translating it yields CASSLGLGSTDTQYF. V usage is TRBV5-1 and J usage is TRBJ2-3; D is possibly TRBD2 (5 bases). There are 15 residues in the CDR3. Trimming shortened V by 2 bases and J by 0 bases, and 10 bases separated the two germline ends. CDR1 is SGHRS and CDR2 is YFSETQ in the germline V gene.